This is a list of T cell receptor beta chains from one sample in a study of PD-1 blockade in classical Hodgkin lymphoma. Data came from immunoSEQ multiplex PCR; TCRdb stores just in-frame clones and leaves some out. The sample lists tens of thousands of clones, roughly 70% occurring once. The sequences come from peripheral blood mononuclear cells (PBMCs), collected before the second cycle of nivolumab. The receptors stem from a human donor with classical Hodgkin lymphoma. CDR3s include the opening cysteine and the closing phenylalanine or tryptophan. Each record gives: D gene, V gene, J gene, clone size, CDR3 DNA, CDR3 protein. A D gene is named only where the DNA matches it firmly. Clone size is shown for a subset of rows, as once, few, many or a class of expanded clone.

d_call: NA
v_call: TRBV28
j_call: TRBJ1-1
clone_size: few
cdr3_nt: TGTGCCAGCAGTCTCCCCCGATACACTGAAGCTTTCTTT
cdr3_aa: CASSLPRYTEAFF

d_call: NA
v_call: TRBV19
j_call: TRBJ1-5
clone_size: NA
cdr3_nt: TGTGCCAGTAGTTTGGTCGGGGGTGGCAATCAGCCCCAGCATTTT
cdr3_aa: CASSLVGGGNQPQHF

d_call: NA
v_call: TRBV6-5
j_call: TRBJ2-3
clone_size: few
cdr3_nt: TGTGCCAGCACCCGAGCCGATACGCAGTATTTT
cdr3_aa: CASTRADTQYF

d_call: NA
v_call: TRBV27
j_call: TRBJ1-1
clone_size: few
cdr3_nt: TGTGCCAGCAAACCCGGGCCGGGGGCGGTTCAGACTGAAGCTTTCTTT
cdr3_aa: CASKPGPGAVQTEAFF

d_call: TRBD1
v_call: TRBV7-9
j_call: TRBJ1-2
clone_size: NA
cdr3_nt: TGTGCCAGCAGCGGGACAGGCTCATTCTATGGCTACACCTTC
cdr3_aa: CASSGTGSFYGYTF

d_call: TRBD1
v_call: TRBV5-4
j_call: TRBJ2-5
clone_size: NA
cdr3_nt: TGTGCCAGCAGCCGTCCAGGGGGAAAGGAGACCCAGTACTTC
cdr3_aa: CASSRPGGKETQYF

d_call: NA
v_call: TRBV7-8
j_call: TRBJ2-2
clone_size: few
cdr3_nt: TGTGCCAGCAGCTTAGCGGCTACCGGGGAGCTGTTTTTT
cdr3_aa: CASSLAATGELFF

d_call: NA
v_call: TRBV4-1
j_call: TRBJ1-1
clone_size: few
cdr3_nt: TGCGCCAGCAGCCAACCCGACCGGCATCATGAAGCTTTCTTT
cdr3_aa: CASSQPDRHHEAFF

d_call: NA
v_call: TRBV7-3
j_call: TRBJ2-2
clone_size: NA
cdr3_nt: TGTGCCAGCAGCTTAACAGGCACGAACACCGGGGAGCTGTTTTTT
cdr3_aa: CASSLTGTNTGELFF

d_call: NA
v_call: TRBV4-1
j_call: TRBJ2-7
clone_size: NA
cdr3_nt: TGCGCCAGCAGCCAAGAATGGGGGGCCGAGCAGTACTTC
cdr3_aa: CASSQEWGAEQYF

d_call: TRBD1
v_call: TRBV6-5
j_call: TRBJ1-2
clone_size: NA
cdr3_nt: TGTGCCAGCACTAGCTGGGACAGCCTCTTCCATGGCTACACCTTC
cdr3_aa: CASTSWDSLFHGYTF

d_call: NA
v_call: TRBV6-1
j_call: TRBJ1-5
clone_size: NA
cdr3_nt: TGTGCCAGCAGTGGCCCCACAGGGCTGGAGCAGCCCCAGCATTTT
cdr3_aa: CASSGPTGLEQPQHF

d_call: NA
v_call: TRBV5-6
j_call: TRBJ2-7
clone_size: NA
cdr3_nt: TGTGCCAGCAGCTTCGGGGAAAGACCCTACGAGCAGTACTTC
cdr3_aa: CASSFGERPYEQYF

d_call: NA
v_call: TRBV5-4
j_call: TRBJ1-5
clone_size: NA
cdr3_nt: TGTGCCAGCAGCTGGCAGACAGTCAATCAGCCCCAGCATTTT
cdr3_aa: CASSWQTVNQPQHF

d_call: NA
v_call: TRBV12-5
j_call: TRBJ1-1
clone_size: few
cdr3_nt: TGTGCTAGTGCCCCTACGTGGGGCCCTGAAGCTTTCTTT
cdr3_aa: CASAPTWGPEAFF

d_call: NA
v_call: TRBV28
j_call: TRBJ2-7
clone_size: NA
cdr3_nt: TGTGCCAGCAGGGAATTCGGGGGCCCTTCCTACGAGCAGTACTTC
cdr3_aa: CASREFGGPSYEQYF

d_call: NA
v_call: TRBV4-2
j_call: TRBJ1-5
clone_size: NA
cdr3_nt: TGTGCCAGCAGCCAGGCGACAGGTGAGGATCAGCCCCAGCATTTT
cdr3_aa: CASSQATGEDQPQHF

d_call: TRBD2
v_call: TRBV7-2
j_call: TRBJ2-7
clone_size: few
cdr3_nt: TGTGCCAGCAGCTACCCGAGGGAGTTTAGCGGGGGGGCGTACGAGCAGTACTTC
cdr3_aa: CASSYPREFSGGAYEQYF

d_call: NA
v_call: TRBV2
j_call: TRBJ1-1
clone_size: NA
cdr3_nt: TGTGCCAGCAGTGATGGGGGCATGAACACTGAAGCTTTCTTT
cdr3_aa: CASSDGGMNTEAFF

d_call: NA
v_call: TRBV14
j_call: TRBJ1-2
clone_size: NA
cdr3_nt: TGTGCCAGCAGCCAAGAGAGGAACTATGGCTACACCTTC
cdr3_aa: CASSQERNYGYTF

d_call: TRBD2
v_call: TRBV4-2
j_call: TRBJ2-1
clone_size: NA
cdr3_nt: TGTGCCAGCAGCCAAGAGGGGACTAGTGCTTACAATGAGCAGTTCTTC
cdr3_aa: CASSQEGTSAYNEQFF

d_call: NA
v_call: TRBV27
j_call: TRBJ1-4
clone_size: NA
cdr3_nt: TGTGCCAGCAGTTTTTTGGGAGCAACTAATGAAAAACTGTTTTTT
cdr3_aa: CASSFLGATNEKLFF

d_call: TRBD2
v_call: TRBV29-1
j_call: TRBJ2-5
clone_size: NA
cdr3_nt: TGCAGCGTTGACGGGCCGGGGACTAGCGGGGTGGGGGGAACCCAGTACTTC
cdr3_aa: CSVDGPGTSGVGGTQYF

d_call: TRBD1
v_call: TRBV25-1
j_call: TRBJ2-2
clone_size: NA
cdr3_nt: TGTGCCACCCCAGGGGGGAACACCGGGGAGCTGTTTTTT
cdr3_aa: CATPGGNTGELFF

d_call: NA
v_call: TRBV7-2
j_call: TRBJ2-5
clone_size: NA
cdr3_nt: TGTGCCAGCAGCCTCAGCGGTGAAGAGACCCAGTACTTC
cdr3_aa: CASSLSGEETQYF

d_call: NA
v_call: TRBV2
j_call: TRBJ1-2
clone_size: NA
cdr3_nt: TGTGCCACGGGTGGCAGCGCTACCTTC
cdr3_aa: CATGGSATF

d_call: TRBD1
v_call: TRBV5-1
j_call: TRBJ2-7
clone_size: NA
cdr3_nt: TGCGCCAGCAGCTTGGCAGGGGGATCCTACGAGCAGTACTTC
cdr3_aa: CASSLAGGSYEQYF

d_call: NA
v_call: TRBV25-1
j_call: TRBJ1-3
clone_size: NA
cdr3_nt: TGTGCCAGCAGTGAATTCCGGAATGGAAACACCATATATTTT
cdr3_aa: CASSEFRNGNTIYF

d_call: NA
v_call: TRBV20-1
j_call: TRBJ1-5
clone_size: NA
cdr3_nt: TGCAGTGCTAGAGCGGGAACGCCCCAGCATTTT
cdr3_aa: CSARAGTPQHF